This passage covers 14 T cell receptor beta chains from one sample sequenced in a study of Tregs in tolerant kidney transplant recipients. These TCRs are of unknown antigen specificity. Method: immunoSEQ multiplex PCR; TCRdb's copy keeps in-frame clones and lacks some. The sample lists about 8,600 clones; roughly half were seen once. Input material: CD4+ T cells from blood cultured with allogeneic cells. Source of these receptors: a human donor in good health.

This chain joins TRBV7-3 and TRBJ2-3, with 8 bases fitting TRBD2. V trimming: 2 bases; J trimming: 9 bases; junction bases outside the gene matches: 7. The CDR3 runs to 14 residues. In germline, CDR1 is SGHTA, CDR2 FQGTGA. The CDR3 region is CASSLWGLGATQYF. The CDR3 DNA reads as TGTGCCAGCAGCTTATGGGGACTAGGGGCCACGCAGTATTTT.

Worth noting for this clone: Other DNA sequences in the same sample also yield this CDR3. The chain employs TRBV7-2 and TRBJ2-7, with D possibly called TRBD1 or TRBD2 (5 bases each). The CDR3 is 16 residues long. The V and J ends lost 6 bases and 1 base respectively, with 19 bases between them. Germline V CDR1 and CDR2: SGHTA, FQGNSA. CDR3 nucleotide sequence: TGTGCCAGCAGACCTCCCGGGACGCTATTATCCTACGAGCAGTACTTC. Translation: CASRPPGTLLSYEQYF.

Judged by abundance, this clone is medium-sized (0.01 to 0.1%). V and J are TRBV10-1 and TRBJ1-1, with D unclear. The V and J ends lost 7 bases and 3 bases respectively, with 15 bases between them. Per germline, CDR1 WNHNN and CDR2 SYGVQD (reference sequence). CDR3 size: 14 residues. The CDR3 DNA reads as TGCGCCAGCATGCTACAGAGGGCGGACACTGAAGCTTTCTTT. This translates into CASMLQRADTEAFF.

This clone has a handful of counts. V is TRBV28 and J is TRBJ2-7; D tentatively reads TRBD1 or TRBD2 (6 bases each). This CDR3 has 13 residues. With 8 bases removed from V and 2 bases from J, the gap between germline ends came to 13 bases. Germline V gene lookup returns CDR1 MDHEN and CDR2 SYDVKM. The CDR3: CASRIGGPYEQYF. CDR3 nucleotide sequence: TGTGCCAGCCGAATAGGGGGGCCCTACGAGCAGTACTTC.

This clone is judged medium-sized. The chain is built from TRBV6-5 and TRBJ1-1; D remains unclear. Trimming left V 3 bases short and J 6 bases short, with 11 bases between. The germline V gene has CDR1 MNHEY and CDR2 SVGAGI. The CDR3 is 13 amino acids. CDR3 nucleotide sequence: TGTGCCAGCAGTTATGGGCCGTGGGCTGAAGCTTTCTTT. The encoded protein is CASSYGPWAEAFF.

Regarding this clone: A much larger clone is a single base away; this may be a read error. This chain uses TRBV11-2 with TRBJ2-1; 8 bases are shared with TRBD1. The CDR3 extends over 15 amino acids. The germline CDR1 and CDR2 sequences are SGHAT and FQNNGV. Here the CDR3 reads CTSSIDRGSYNEQFF. The CDR3 DNA follows: TGTACCAGCAGCATCGACAGGGGATCCTACAATGAGCAGTTCTTC.

This clone has a handful of counts. This rearrangement joins TRBV7-3 to TRBJ2-5; the D is unclear. Germline V CDR1 and CDR2: SGHTA, FQGTGA. V lost 2 bases and J lost 4, with 8 bases in between. The length of the CDR3 is 13 residues. The CDR3 loop reads CASSLGYRETQYF. CDR3 DNA sequence: TGTGCCAGCAGCTTAGGGTACAGAGAGACCCAGTACTTC.

The V and J genes are TRBV10-1 and TRBJ2-7; TRBD1 is a possible D gene (5 bases). Germline CDR1 WNHNN, CDR2 SYGVQD (reference sequence). The ends were cut back, 3 bases at V and 5 bases at J, with 14 bases in the middle. The CDR3 loop spans 14 amino acids. CDR3 bases: TGCGCCAGCAGTGAAACTCCAGGGTCCAACGAGCAGTACTTC. Translating it yields CASSETPGSNEQYF.

By share, this clone counts as medium-sized (0.01 to 0.1%). The rearrangement links TRBV7-2 to TRBJ1-2; possibly TRBD1 for D (5 bases). CDR1 is SGHTA, CDR2 FQGNSA, per germline. This CDR3 spans 14 amino acids. The ends were cut back, 3 bases at V and 8 bases at J, with 16 bases in the middle. As DNA, the CDR3 is TGTGCCAGCAGCTTTAGAATGGGGGAGGTAGGCTACACCTTC. Translation: CASSFRMGEVGYTF.

The chain carries TRBV7-9 and TRBJ1-2, with D maybe TRBD1 (5 bases). CDR3 length equals 14 residues. Germline V gene sequence: CDR1 SEHNR, CDR2 FQNEAQ (reference sequence). V gave up 5 bases and J gave up 2 bases, with 12 bases separating them. CDR3 sequence (DNA): TGTGCCAGCAGCACGGGACTGACCAACTATGGCTACACCTTC. Amino acid sequence: CASSTGLTNYGYTF.

The chain combines TRBV9 with TRBJ2-5, with 10 bases aligning to TRBD2. The CDR3 is made up of 17 amino acids. Germline values: CDR1 SGDLS, CDR2 YYNGEE. With V trimmed by 0 bases and J by 2 bases, 7 bases remained unmatched. The CDR3 sequence is CASSVGTRLAGQETQYF. The CDR3, as DNA: TGTGCCAGCAGCGTAGGTACGAGACTAGCGGGTCAAGAGACCCAGTACTTC.

This clone has just a few counts. This rearrangement joins TRBV11-3 to TRBJ1-3; D is ambiguous. The V and J ends lost 3 bases and 6 bases respectively, with 9 bases between them. The V gene's germline CDR1 is SGHNT and CDR2 YENEEA. The CDR3 has 13 residues. DNA of the CDR3: TGTGCCAGCAGCTTTCGTTACGCAAACACCATATATTTT. It is translated as CASSFRYANTIYF. The full variable domain, with the rest looked up from reference TRBV11-3 and TRBJ1-3, is EAGVVQSPRYKIIEKKQPVAFWCNPISGHNTLYWYLQNLGQGPELLIRYENEEAVDDSQLPKDRFSAERLKGVDSTLKIQPAELGDSAVYLCASSFRYANTIYFGEGSWLTVV.

This clone has only one observation. The chain combines TRBV6-1 with TRBJ1-2; D ambiguous. Trimming removed 7 bases at V and 3 bases at J, with 18 bases between. The CDR3 sequence is 15 residues long. Germline CDR1 reads MNHNS; CDR2 reads SASEGT. The CDR3 DNA reads as TGTGCCAGCACCATACTACCTACCCCTGACTATGGCTACACCTTC. Protein: CASTILPTPDYGYTF.

This clone was seen a handful of times. The rearrangement joins TRBV27 to TRBJ2-7; perhaps D is TRBD1 or TRBD2 (5 bases each). Germline CDR1 MNHEY, CDR2 SMNVEV (reference sequence). Trimming removed 2 bases from V and 4 bases from J, with 12 bases in between. The CDR3 loop spans 14 amino acids. This chain's CDR3 is CASSLGRDAYEQYF. DNA of the CDR3: TGTGCCAGCAGTTTAGGTCGGGACGCATACGAGCAGTACTTC.